This T cell receptor (beta chain) is from a study of shared clonotypes between healthy human individuals. Genomic DNA per cell subset filled all wells of several immunoSEQ plates. Using immunoSEQ multiplex PCR, the repertoire was profiled, and TCRdb retains in-frame clones only, with some absent. The sample includes 490,000 or so clones, 70% to 80% of them seen just once. With unsorted samples, genomic DNA was obtained from 90 million to 95 million PBMCs. The length of the CDR3 is 16 residues. Germline V gene lookup returns CDR1 SGDLS and CDR2 YYNGEE. With V trimmed by 5 bases and J by 5 bases, 15 bases remained unmatched.

The chain carries TRBV9 and TRBJ2-5; 7 bases fit TRBD2. Sample: PBMCs. The sequence derives from a woman aged 40 to 49 in good health. Some clones in this sample may be carry-over from other donors' samples. The CDR3 is CASSPTVSAGVETQYF. The CDR3, as DNA: TGTGCCAGCAGTCCGACGGTCTCCGCGGGGGTGGAGACCCAGTACTTC.